The 23 T cell receptor beta chains listed next were all sequenced from one sample in a study of siplizumab effects on memory and regulatory T cells (dated by TCRdb to about 2019). Library generation was performed with the immunoSEQ multiplex PCR assay. TCRdb took this table from immuneACCESS and kept in-frame rearrangements with V and J called. Such tables lack part of the clones; where checked against another copy, unresolved V genes explain under half of the gap, and the rest is unexplained. For this sample the table gives 110,000 or so clones, of which around 90% were detected only once. The ten biggest clones cover about 0.78% of the sample. The sample was Tregs sorted from blood. Source of these receptors: a human donor in good health.

The chain carries TRBV19 and TRBJ1-2, with 10 nucleotides matching TRBD1. CDR3 length: 13 amino acids. V trimming: 9 bases; J trimming: 5 bases; junction bases outside the gene matches: 6. CDR1 and CDR2 (germline): LNHDA, SQIVND (reference sequence). In DNA, the CDR3 is TGTGCCAGCCGGGACAGGGGAGGGTATGGCTACACCTTC. Protein: CASRDRGGYGYTF.

This rearrangement joins TRBV7-9 to TRBJ1-2; D is ambiguous. V gave up 5 bases and J gave up 0 bases, with 16 bases separating them. From germline, CDR1 is SEHNR and CDR2 FQNEAQ (reference sequence). CDR3 length equals 16 residues. This CDR3 is CASSPSRGEANYGYTF. As DNA, the CDR3 is TGTGCCAGCAGCCCGTCGCGTGGGGAAGCTAACTATGGCTACACCTTC.

In this sample, this clone turned up once. This sample includes further DNA sequences coding for the same CDR3. The chain recombines TRBV6-1 with TRBJ1-2; 9 bases line up with TRBD1. J lost 4 bases, V lost 2 bases, and 8 bases had no gene match. The CDR3 consists of 16 residues. Germline V lookup: CDR1 MNHNS, CDR2 SASEGT. CDR3 sequence reads: CASSEYGTGSVYGYTF. The CDR3 DNA reads as TGTGCCAGCAGTGAATATGGGACAGGGAGCGTCTATGGCTACACCTTC.

This clone was picked up one time. Its ends do not fully match the called genes, so a read error is possible. The chain couples TRBV6-1 to TRBJ1-5; D is possibly TRBD1 (6 bases). The germline CDR1 and CDR2 sequences are MNHNS and SASEGT. The CDR3 is 16 amino acids. DNA for the CDR3: TGTGCCAGCAGCGAAGGGACAATGAATAGCAATCAGCCCCAGCATTTT. It specifies CASSEGTMNSNQPQHF.

This clone was seen only once. V gene TRBV6-5 combines with J gene TRBJ1-2; TRBD1 might be the D (5 bases). In germline, CDR1 is MNHEY, CDR2 SVGAGI. The CDR3 is 14 amino acids. V was pared by 6 bases and J by 7 bases, with 18 bases between. CDR3 region: CASSRTGGEAGYTF. CDR3 sequence (DNA): TGTGCCAGCAGCCGAACAGGTGGTGAGGCTGGCTACACCTTC.

This clone was observed a single time. This rearrangement joins TRBV18 to TRBJ2-2, with 9 positions matching TRBD1. The ends lost 2 bases at V and 3 bases at J; junction bases unmatched: 7. CDR1 is KGHSH, CDR2 LQKENI, per germline. This CDR3 region has 17 residues. In nucleotides, the CDR3 is TGTGCCAGCTCACCAGCGGGGACAGGGTTGGACACCGGGGAGCTGTTTTTT. As protein: CASSPAGTGLDTGELFF.

The chain couples TRBV19 to TRBJ1-1; possible D gene TRBD1, 6 bases. The CDR3 extends over 13 amino acids. Germline values: CDR1 LNHDA, CDR2 SQIVND (reference sequence). Trimming pared 6 bases from V and 1 base from J, leaving 9 bases between. CDR3 sequence (DNA): TGTGCCAGTAGGATGGACAGGAACACTGAAGCTTTCTTT. Protein sequence: CASRMDRNTEAFF. Complete variable domain (other parts from reference TRBV19 and TRBJ1-1): DGGITQSPKYLFRKEGQNVTLSCEQNLNHDAMYWYRQDPGQGLRLIYYSQIVNDFQKGDIAEGYSVSREKKESFPLTVTSAQKNPTAFYLCASRMDRNTEAFFGQGTRLTVV.

V is TRBV30 and J is TRBJ1-2; possibly TRBD1 for D (6 bases). CDR3 length: 11 amino acids. Trimming removed 5 bases from V and 2 bases from J, with 6 bases in between. Germline V gene lookup returns CDR1 GTSNPN and CDR2 SVGIG (reference sequence). Here the CDR3 reads CAWGQNYGYTF. DNA of the CDR3: TGTGCCTGGGGACAGAACTATGGCTACACCTTC. The full variable domain, in which reference TRBV30 and TRBJ1-2 provide the parts outside the CDR3, is SQTIHQWPATLVQPVGSPLSLECTVEGTSNPNLYWYRQAAGRGLQLLFYSVGIGQISSEVPQNLSASRPQDRQFILSSKKLLLSDSGFYLCAWGQNYGYTFGSGTRLTVV.

This chain uses TRBV6-7 with TRBJ2-1; TRBD2 matches at 10 bases. TRBV6-7 is assigned to the ORF class and has an uncertain function. The CDR3 length is 14 residues. The V and J ends lost 9 bases and 7 bases, in that order; junction bases with no gene match: 9. CDR3 amino acids: CASNLAGVRNEQFF. The CDR3 coding sequence is TGTGCCAGTAATCTAGCGGGAGTACGGAATGAGCAGTTCTTC.

The table lists this clone with a count of one. The V and J genes are TRBV2 and TRBJ2-1; D might be TRBD1 or TRBD2, each matching 6 bases. The CDR3 loop spans 12 amino acids. The germline V and J ends were trimmed by 8 bases and 9 bases, with 14 bases remaining between them. Germline CDR1 SNHLY, CDR2 FYNNEI. The CDR3 region has the DNA TGTGCCAGCGTCTGGGGGGCCGGTGAGCAGTTCTTC. This translates into CASVWGAGEQFF.

V usage is TRBV5-1 and J usage is TRBJ2-7; 7 bases are shared with TRBD2. V lost 6 bases, J lost 0 bases, and 3 bases stayed unmatched. This CDR3 spans 13 amino acids. Germline V gene lookup returns CDR1 SGHRS and CDR2 YFSETQ. CDR3 DNA sequence: TGCGCCAGCACATCGGGGGGCTCCTACGAGCAGTACTTC. This codes for CASTSGGSYEQYF.

The chain couples TRBV7-9 to TRBJ2-7; D gene uncertain. The germline gives CDR1 SEHNR, CDR2 FQNEAQ (reference sequence). Trimming removed 3 bases from V and 1 base from J, with 10 bases in between. The CDR3 runs to 14 residues. The DNA for the CDR3 is TGTGCCAGCAGCTTTGACGGAACGTCCTACGAGCAGTACTTC. Its protein product is CASSFDGTSYEQYF.

About this clone itself: Other DNA sequences in the same sample also yield this CDR3. The chain combines TRBV7-8 with TRBJ2-5, with unresolved D. CDR1 is SGHVS, CDR2 FQNEAQ, per germline. The V gene lost 0 bases and the J gene lost 7 bases, with 3 bases spanning the gap. This CDR3 has 11 amino acids. The CDR3: CASSLAGTQYF. CDR3 sequence (DNA): TGTGCCAGCAGCTTAGCGGGGACCCAGTACTTC.

J is TRBJ1-4 and V is TRBV28; tentative D call: TRBD1 (6 bases). Germline lookup yields CDR1 MDHEN and CDR2 SYDVKM. The germline V and J ends were trimmed by 7 bases and 8 bases, with 17 bases remaining between them. This CDR3 spans 14 amino acids. CDR3 amino acids: CASTVGGLGEKLFF. In nucleotides, the CDR3 is TGTGCCAGCACTGTCGGGGGGCTAGGGGAAAAACTGTTTTTT.

The chain joins TRBV4-1 to TRBJ2-7; D may be TRBD1 or TRBD2 (5 bases each). Germline lookup yields CDR1 MGHRA and CDR2 YSYEKL. The CDR3 length is 15 residues. The V end was cut by 0 bases, the J end by 4 bases, with 13 bases between. The CDR3 DNA reads as TGCGCCAGCAGCCAAGATCTAGCCAGGGTATACGAGCAGTACTTC. It is translated as CASSQDLARVYEQYF.

V gene TRBV19 combines with J gene TRBJ1-1, with unresolved D. The CDR3 spans 13 residues. Germline CDR1 and CDR2: LNHDA and SQIVND (reference sequence). V was cut by 6 bases and J by 0 bases, with 8 bases left in between. In DNA form, the CDR3 reads TGTGCCAGTAGGGACGAATTGAACACTGAAGCTTTCTTT. Its translation is CASRDELNTEAFF. Drawing the rest from reference TRBV19 and TRBJ1-1, the complete variable domain is DGGITQSPKYLFRKEGQNVTLSCEQNLNHDAMYWYRQDPGQGLRLIYYSQIVNDFQKGDIAEGYSVSREKKESFPLTVTSAQKNPTAFYLCASRDELNTEAFFGQGTRLTVV.

In nucleotides, the CDR3 is TGTGCCAGCAGCGTGACTCTCGCCGGACAGCCTTACTTC. It translates to CASSVTLAGQPYF. V gene TRBV9 combines with J gene TRBJ2-5; tentative D call: TRBD1 (6 bases). The CDR3 has 13 amino acids. Deletions cut 2 bases from V and 14 bases from J, with 19 bases between. The V gene's germline CDR1 is SGDLS and CDR2 YYNGEE. Combining the CDR3 with reference TRBV9 and TRBJ2-5 gives the whole variable domain DSGVTQTPKHLITATGQRVTLRCSPRSGDLSVYWYQQSLDQGLQFLIQYYNGEERAKGNILERFSAQQFPDLHSELNLSSLELGDSALYFCASSVTLAGQPYFGPGTRLLVL.

This clone has only one observation. The chain links TRBV5-6 to TRBJ2-3, with D possibly being TRBD2 (6 bases). CDR1 SGHDT and CDR2 YYEEEE come from the germline V gene. Trimming took 0 bases from V and 1 from J, leaving 6 bases between them. This CDR3 has 14 amino acids. The CDR3 bases are TGTGCCAGCAGCTTGGCGGGGGGCACAGATACGCAGTATTTT. As protein: CASSLAGGTDTQYF.

The V gene is TRBV5-5, the J gene TRBJ1-6; maybe TRBD1 (5 bases). Trimming stripped 4 bases from V and 5 bases from J, with 16 bases between. This CDR3 contains 16 residues. Germline values: CDR1 SGHKS, CDR2 YYEKEE (reference sequence). Here the CDR3 DNA reads TGTGCCAGCAGCCGTGTGGGGGGGATCAATAATTCACCCCTCCACTTT. Translating it yields CASSRVGGINNSPLHF.

V and J are TRBV7-2 and TRBJ1-2; perhaps TRBD1 as D (5 bases). Germline assignment: CDR1 SGHTA and CDR2 FQGNSA. CDR3 length: 12 amino acids. Trimming left V 4 bases short and J 13 bases short, with 16 bases between. CDR3 bases: TGTGCCAGCAGCTACCCCGGGACTCCCCTCACCTTC. It translates to CASSYPGTPLTF.

The V call is TRBV19, the J call TRBJ2-1; the D gene is possibly TRBD2 (6 bases). The CDR3 loop spans 13 amino acids. V dropped 3 bases and J dropped 10 bases, with 13 bases sitting between them. Germline CDR1 reads LNHDA; CDR2 reads SQIVND (reference sequence). DNA for the CDR3: TGTGCCAGTAGTATTCTTGGGGCGGGAGAGCAGTTCTTC. Amino acids: CASSILGAGEQFF.

This sequence joins TRBV5-1 and TRBJ2-1, with 7 bases that match TRBD1. Germline CDR1 and CDR2: SGHRS and YFSETQ. The CDR3 loop spans 13 amino acids. The V segment lost 4 bases and the J segment 8 bases; nucleotides outside the gene matches: 6. CDR3 region: CASSPDRVDEQFF. The CDR3 DNA is TGCGCCAGCAGCCCAGACAGGGTCGATGAGCAGTTCTTC.

The chain combines TRBV10-3 with TRBJ2-7, with D perhaps matching TRBD2 (6 bases). Germline values: CDR1 ENHRY, CDR2 SYGVKD. The CDR3 totals 14 residues. V was shortened by 5 bases and J by 2 bases, with 13 bases between the two germline ends. The CDR3 bases are TGTGCCATCAGTCGTCCCTCGGGAGCCTACGAGCAGTACTTC. Amino acids: CAISRPSGAYEQYF.